This T cell receptor (beta chain) was found in a study of PD-L1 blockade in urothelial cancer. Background on the study: Every 3 weeks, patients received intravenous atezolizumab 1,200 mg, beginning 2014. Each blood sample yielded a median of about 130,000 T cells.

Assay: immunoSEQ multiplex PCR; the TCRdb copy retains only in-frame clones and omits some. The sample contains 40,000 to 55,000 clones, 75% to 90% of which appear only once. Patient sample counts ranged from 1 to 8, pretreatment and on-treatment. There are 12 residues in the CDR3. The V gene's germline CDR1 is GTSNPN and CDR2 SVGIG (reference sequence). The V end was cut by 5 bases, the J end by 1 base, with 8 bases between. The rearrangement links TRBV30 to TRBJ2-5, with a weak D call TRBD1 (6 bases). Sequenced material: PBMCs, taken around atezolizumab (anti-PD-L1) treatment. The clonotype originates from a man aged 35-49 years with urothelial cancer. CDR3 sequence (DNA): TGTGCCTGGGGACAGATCCAAGAGACCCAGTACTTC. It encodes CAWGQIQETQYF.